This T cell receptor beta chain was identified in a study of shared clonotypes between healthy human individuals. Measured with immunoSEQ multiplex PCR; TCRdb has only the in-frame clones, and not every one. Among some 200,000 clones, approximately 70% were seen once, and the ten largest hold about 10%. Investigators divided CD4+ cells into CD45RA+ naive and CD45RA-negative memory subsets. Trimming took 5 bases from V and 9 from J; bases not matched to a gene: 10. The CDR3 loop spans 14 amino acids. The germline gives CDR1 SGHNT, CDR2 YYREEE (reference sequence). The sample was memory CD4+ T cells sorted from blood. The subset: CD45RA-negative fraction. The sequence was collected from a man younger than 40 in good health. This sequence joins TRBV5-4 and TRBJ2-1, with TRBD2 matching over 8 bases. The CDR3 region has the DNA TGTGCCAGCAGAGCGGGACTAGGGGCGCGTGAGCAGTTCTTC. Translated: CASRAGLGAREQFF. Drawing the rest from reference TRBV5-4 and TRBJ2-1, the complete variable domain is ETGVTQSPTHLIKTRGQQVTLRCSSQSGHNTVSWYQQALGQGPQFIFQYYREEENGRGNFPPRFSGLQFPNYSSELNVNALELDDSALYLCASRAGLGAREQFFGPGTRLTVL.